These T cell receptor beta chains were read from a single sample in a study of cytomegalovirus exposure and HLA in healthy donors. Measured with immunoSEQ multiplex PCR; TCRdb has only the in-frame clones, and not every one. The sample lists 200,000 to 250,000 clones, under 90% occurring once. Sequenced sample: PBMCs. All receptors come from a human donor in good health. The CDR3 runs from the conserved cysteine through the conserved F or W. D genes are given only for firm matches. Not all rows give a size; the values are once, few, many and, for expanded clones, a class.

D,size,V,J,DNA,CDR3
.,.,TRBV2,TRBJ1-1,TGTGCCAGCAACAAAGGGGGATTCGGATTATTTACGGATTCGGACGGCACTGAAGCTTTCTTT,CASNKGGFGLFTDSDGTEAFF
TRBD1,once,TRBV5-1,TRBJ1-2,TGCGCCAGCAGCCCATCCGGGACAGGGGGTCCCCAGGGCTACACCTTC,CASSPSGTGGPQGYTF
TRBD1,few,TRBV6-1,TRBJ1-5,TGTGCCAGCAGTGACAGGGGGCTTAATCTCCCCCAGCATTTT,CASSDRGLNLPQHF
TRBD1,.,TRBV2,TRBJ1-1,TGTGCCAGCATAGCTGAAGGGCCAGGGGGCACAGCTTTCTTT,CASIAEGPGGTAFF
.,.,TRBV19,TRBJ2-3,TGTGCCAGTAGTGAGGACTACACAGATACGCAGTATTTT,CASSEDYTDTQYF
TRBD1,.,TRBV28,TRBJ1-2,TGTGCCAGCAGGATAATATTAGGGGGCGGAAAAGGCTACACCTTC,CASRIILGGGKGYTF
.,.,TRBV27,TRBJ2-5,TGTGCCAGCACAGGGGGGGAGACCCAGTACTTC,CASTGGETQYF
.,.,TRBV29-1,TRBJ1-1,TGCAGCGTTGGTCAGGGATCGAACACTGAAGCTTTCTTT,CSVGQGSNTEAFF
TRBD1,.,TRBV13,TRBJ2-7,TGTGCCAGCAGCCGAAGGGACAGGGGGCGGTACGAGCAGTACTTC,CASSRRDRGRYEQYF
TRBD1,.,TRBV6-5,TRBJ2-7,TGTGCCAGCAGCCTAAGACAGGGTATGGGGAACGAGCAGTACTTC,CASSLRQGMGNEQYF
.,.,TRBV30,TRBJ1-5,TGTGCCTGGAGTGCAAGGGCGGGTCAGCCCCAGCATTTT,CAWSARAGQPQHF
TRBD1,.,TRBV9,TRBJ2-7,TGTGCCAGCAGCGTAGGTAGCAACAGGGGGTACGAGCAGTACTTC,CASSVGSNRGYEQYF
.,.,TRBV28,TRBJ1-2,TGTGCCAGCAGCCCACGGGGGGAAACGGACTATGGCTACACCTTC,CASSPRGETDYGYTF
.,.,TRBV28,TRBJ1-1,TGTGCCAGCGGGAGGGGTTTCTTT,CASGRGFF
.,.,TRBV19,TRBJ2-7,TGTGCCAGTAGCTCGGGTCGTCGGGGGATTAGCTACGAGCAGTACTTC,CASSSGRRGISYEQYF
TRBD2,.,TRBV28,TRBJ2-1,TGTGCCAGCAGCTCCGAAACTAGCGTAAGATACAATGAGCAGTTCTTC,CASSSETSVRYNEQFF
TRBD1,.,TRBV13,TRBJ1-1,TGTGCCAGCAGCCGAAAAATGACAGGGAGGAACACTGAAGCTTTCTTT,CASSRKMTGRNTEAFF
TRBD2,.,TRBV14,TRBJ2-7,TGTGCCAGCAGCCACCGACTAGCGGGAGATCAGGAGCAGTACTTC,CASSHRLAGDQEQYF
TRBD1,.,TRBV2,TRBJ1-2,TGTGCCAGCAGTGACACAGGGGAATTATTTCGCTATGGCTACACCTTC,CASSDTGELFRYGYTF
TRBD2,.,TRBV5-1,TRBJ2-3,TGCGCCAGCAGCTTGTTAGTCGGGGGGAGCACAGATACGCAGTATTTT,CASSLLVGGSTDTQYF
.,.,TRBV11-3,TRBJ2-2,TGTGCCAGCAGCTTCGCACGGGGCACCGGGGAGCTGTTTTTT,CASSFARGTGELFF
.,.,TRBV6-6,TRBJ1-4,TGTGCCAGCAGGACAGGCGCAACTAATGAAAAACTGTTTTTT,CASRTGATNEKLFF
.,.,TRBV11-2,TRBJ2-5,TGTGCCAGCAGCTCCGGGGTTAAAGAGACCCAGTACTTC,CASSSGVKETQYF
TRBD2,.,TRBV12-5,TRBJ2-1,TGTGCTAGTGGTTCGGGACTAGCGGGAGCCAATGAGCAGTTCTTC,CASGSGLAGANEQFF